These 13 T cell receptor beta chains originate from one sample sequenced in a study of T cells after yellow fever vaccination. From the 5' RACE reads, TCRdb called clonotypes with MiXCR, one entry per CDR3 protein. Of 250,000 or so distinct CDR3 sequences in the sample, 3.6% were seen once. Material: PBMCs, obtained 15 days after the yellow fever booster vaccination. The receptors derive from a man aged 18 to 30 who received the YFV17D yellow fever vaccine.

This clonotype was observed at least ten times. The V call is TRBV5-1, the J call TRBJ2-6; D unclear. Germline V CDR1 and CDR2: SGHRS, YFSETQ. This CDR3 region has 14 residues. Between the trimmed V and J ends, which lost 4 bases and 0 bases, there was a span of 5 bases. CDR3 nucleotides: TGCGCCAGCAGCGGAAGCTCTGGGGCCAACGTCCTGACTTTC. It translates to CASSGSSGANVLTF.

In its sample, this clonotype was seen many times. This chain uses TRBV3-1 with TRBJ2-1; perhaps TRBD2 as D (6 bases). Germline V gives CDR1 LGHDT, CDR2 YNNKEL (reference sequence). The V gene lost 1 base and the J gene lost 3 bases, with 10 bases spanning the gap. The CDR3 sequence is 15 residues long. The CDR3: CASSQVTRGYNEQFF. In nucleotides, the CDR3 is TGTGCCAGCAGCCAAGTGACGCGGGGCTACAATGAGCAGTTCTTC.

The genes are TRBV6-5 and TRBJ1-1, with TRBD1 matching over 9 bases. The CDR3 totals 15 residues. Germline assignment: CDR1 MNHEY and CDR2 SVGAGI. With 5 bases clipped from V and 7 bases from J, the junction kept 11 bases outside the gene matches. CDR3 in DNA: TGTGCCAGCAGTGCCCCCGGGACAGGGCAGTATGAAGCTTTCTTT. It specifies CASSAPGTGQYEAFF.

This clonotype was picked up many times. The CDR3 region is CSARDQGLNTEAFF. Written as DNA, the CDR3 is TGCAGTGCTAGGGACCAGGGACTGAACACTGAAGCTTTCTTT. The chain uses TRBV20-1 and TRBJ1-1, with a weak D call TRBD1 (5 bases). This CDR3 spans 14 amino acids. Germline loops: CDR1 DFQATT, CDR2 SNEGSKA (reference sequence). Between the trimmed V and J ends, which lost 3 bases and 0 bases, there was a span of 11 bases.

This clonotype showed up just a few times. The chain employs TRBV5-4 and TRBJ2-5; 9 bases fit TRBD2. Germline CDR1 and CDR2: SGHNT and YYREEE (reference sequence). The CDR3 runs to 15 residues. J was trimmed by 5 bases and V by 1 base; bases with no gene match: 6. In DNA, the CDR3 is TGTGCCAGCAGCTTGCGAATAGCGGGGGAGGAGACCCAGTACTTC. Its translation is CASSLRIAGEETQYF.

This clonotype was seen repeatedly, ten times or more. This chain connects TRBV6-5 to TRBJ2-1, with 7 bases lining up with TRBD2. Unmatched junction bases numbered 7, after V lost 4 bases and J lost 4 bases. This CDR3 spans 15 amino acids. The V gene's germline CDR1 is MNHEY and CDR2 SVGAGI. The CDR3 sequence is CASSSGVSGYNEQFF. CDR3 DNA: TGTGCCAGCAGTTCCGGGGTTAGCGGGTACAATGAGCAGTTCTTC.

Notes on this clonotype: One base away lies a much larger clone, so this may be a sequencing read error. The rearrangement uses TRBV27 and TRBJ2-1; weak D call: TRBD2 (6 bases). Germline V gene data show CDR1 as MNHEY and CDR2 as SMNVEV (reference sequence). The CDR3 runs to 14 residues. Trimming took 10 bases from V and 6 from J, leaving 19 bases between them. The CDR3 nucleotides are TGTGCCACACTCTCGGGGGTGCCCTCCAATGAGCAGTTCTTC. It encodes CATLSGVPSNEQFF.

This clonotype was found many times. The chain joins TRBV5-1 to TRBJ2-5; no definite D call. CDR1 SGHRS and CDR2 YFSETQ come from the germline V gene. Trimming removed 2 bases at V and 1 base at J, with 9 bases between. CDR3 length: 14 residues. The chain's CDR3 is CASSFRRAQETQYF. CDR3 nucleotides: TGCGCCAGCAGCTTTCGAAGGGCCCAAGAGACCCAGTACTTC.

This clonotype was seen many times. This chain joins TRBV5-1 and TRBJ2-5, with D possibly being TRBD2 (6 bases). CDR1 is SGHRS, CDR2 YFSETQ, per germline. This CDR3 spans 17 amino acids. V gave up 0 bases and J gave up 5 bases, with 20 bases separating them. The CDR3 spells CASSLAVSRDGTETQYF. Here the CDR3 DNA reads TGCGCCAGCAGCTTGGCCGTCTCGAGGGATGGGACTGAGACCCAGTACTTC. The complete variable domain, with remaining parts taken from reference TRBV5-1 and TRBJ2-5, reads KAGVTQTPRYLIKTRGQQVTLSCSPISGHRSVSWYQQTPGQGLQFLFEYFSETQRNKGNFPGRFSGRQFSNSRSEMNVSTLELGDSALYLCASSLAVSRDGTETQYFGPGTRLLVL.

This clonotype was counted many times. The V and J genes are TRBV18 and TRBJ1-5; D gene unclear. The ends were cut back, 6 bases at V and 3 bases at J, with 12 bases in the middle. CDR1 and CDR2 (germline): KGHSH, LQKENI. This CDR3 comprises 14 residues. The CDR3 protein is CASSSRADNQPQHF. Written as DNA, the CDR3 is TGTGCCAGCTCGAGCCGGGCCGACAATCAGCCCCAGCATTTT.

This clonotype came up many times. This rearrangement joins TRBV5-1 to TRBJ2-2, with TRBD2 identical over 13 bases. There are 18 residues in the CDR3. With 0 bases clipped from V and 4 bases from J, the junction kept 6 bases outside the gene matches. The germline gives CDR1 SGHRS, CDR2 YFSETQ. The CDR3 coding sequence is TGCGCCAGCAGCTTGGGACTAGCGGGGGGCCTGATCACCGGGGAGCTGTTTTTT. Translated, it gives CASSLGLAGGLITGELFF.

This clonotype was seen ten or more times. CDR3 protein: CSARRGAYNEQFF. The CDR3 nucleotides are TGCAGTGCTAGGCGGGGGGCCTACAATGAGCAGTTCTTC. The chain joins TRBV20-1 to TRBJ2-1, with 8 bases that match TRBD2. The V and J ends lost 3 bases and 2 bases, in that order; junction bases with no gene match: 0. The CDR3 is 13 residues long. CDR1 is DFQATT, CDR2 SNEGSKA, per germline (reference sequence).

This clonotype has ten or more counts. The chain joins TRBV18 to TRBJ1-4; D perhaps matches TRBD1 (5 bases). CDR1 KGHSH and CDR2 LQKENI come from the germline V gene. This CDR3 region has 12 residues. V lost 6 bases and J lost 8, with 10 bases in between. Here the CDR3 DNA reads TGTGCCAGCTCCCTACGGGGGGAAAAACTGTTTTTT. Its protein product is CASSLRGEKLFF. Filled out from reference TRBV18 and TRBJ1-4, the complete variable domain reads NAGVMQNPRHLVRRRGQEARLRCSPMKGHSHVYWYRQLPEEGLKFMVYLQKENIIDESGMPKERFSAEFPKEGPSILRIQQVVRGDSAAYFCASSLRGEKLFFGSGTQLSVL.